This T cell receptor (beta chain) comes out of a study of cytomegalovirus exposure and HLA in healthy donors. PCR used 60 Vbeta primers and 13 Jbeta primers. Produced via immunoSEQ multiplex PCR; TCRdb's table is partial and in-frame only. The table has roughly 38,000 clones, approximately 90% seen once. On this clone: Its antigen remains unknown.

Trimming cost V 6 bases and J 5 bases; bases outside gene matches: 5. From germline, CDR1 is MNHNS and CDR2 SASEGT. The CDR3 is made up of 13 amino acids. Study observations and caveats: HLA-A and HLA-B allele assignments for most subjects were reportedly predicted accurately using TCR beta sequences.

The specimen was PBMCs. This receptor was obtained from a woman aged 18-35 years in good health and CMV-seronegative. The J gene is TRBJ2-7, the V gene TRBV6-1; TRBD1 aligns across 9 bases. As DNA, the CDR3 is TGTGCCAGCAGATTGGACAGGGGCCACGAGCAGTACTTC. Translating gives CASRLDRGHEQYF.